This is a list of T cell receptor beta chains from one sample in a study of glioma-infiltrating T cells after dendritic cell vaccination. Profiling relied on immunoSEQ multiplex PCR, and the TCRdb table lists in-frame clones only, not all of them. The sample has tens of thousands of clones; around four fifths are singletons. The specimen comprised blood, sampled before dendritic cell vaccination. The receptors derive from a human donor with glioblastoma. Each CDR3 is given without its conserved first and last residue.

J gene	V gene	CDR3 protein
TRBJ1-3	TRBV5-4	ASSRGVPSGNTIY
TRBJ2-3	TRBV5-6	ASSLELAGYTDTQY
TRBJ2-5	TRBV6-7	ASRGDRGRGETQY
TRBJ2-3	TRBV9	ASSLRTSGGSGNTQY
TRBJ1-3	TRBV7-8	ASSPDRASGNTIY
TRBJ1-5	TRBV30	AWSQGGGNNQPQH
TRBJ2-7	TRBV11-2	ASSFGGHEQY
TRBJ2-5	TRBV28	ASRSSGGAGETQY
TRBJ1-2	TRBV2	ASSETGGRYGYT
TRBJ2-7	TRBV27	ASSTGFEQY
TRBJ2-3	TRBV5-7	ASSLGAGQGGTDTQY
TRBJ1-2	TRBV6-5	ASSYGGTNGYT
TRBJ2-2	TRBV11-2	ASSLQVNGELF
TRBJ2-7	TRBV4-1	ASSHIIVRDRVSEQY
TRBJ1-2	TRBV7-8	ASSLSFGQGEGYT
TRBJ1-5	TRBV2	ASRDRANQPQH
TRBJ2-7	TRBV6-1	ASTRPPGYEQY
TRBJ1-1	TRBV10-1	ASSPTGLNTEAF
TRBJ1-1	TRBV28	ASSLPNPQANTEAF
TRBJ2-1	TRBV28	ASSFLLLNEQF
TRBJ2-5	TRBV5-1	ASGTGGSQETQY
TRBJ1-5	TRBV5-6	ARTRDSDSNQPQH
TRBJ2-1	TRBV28	ASSSIAGRNEQF
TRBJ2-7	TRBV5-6	ASREGIFGYEQY
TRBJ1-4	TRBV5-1	ASSPQTTNEKLF
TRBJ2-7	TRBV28	ASSEAETSGTEEQY
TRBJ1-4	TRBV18	ASSLGTIENEKLF
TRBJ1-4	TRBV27	ASSLLSGPLGANEKLF
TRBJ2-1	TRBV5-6	ASSLSGGNRYNEQF
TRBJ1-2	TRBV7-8	ASSSQGAKTFNYGYT
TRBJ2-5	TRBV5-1	ASSFDGLAGETQY
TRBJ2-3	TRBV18	ASSPLGGAIVGDTQY
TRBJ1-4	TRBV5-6	ASSLNPGQGYEKLF
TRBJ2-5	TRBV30	AWSVGGTEETQY
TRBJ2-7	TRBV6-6	ASSYSERGREQY
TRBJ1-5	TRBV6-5	ASSGDRGDQPQH
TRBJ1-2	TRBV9	ASSAAWGGGYT
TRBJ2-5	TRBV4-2	ASSQESGGLSETQY
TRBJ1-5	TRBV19	ASSIAGYQPQH
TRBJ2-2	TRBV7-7	AAGGGRAGELF
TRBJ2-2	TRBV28	ASTNAENTGELF
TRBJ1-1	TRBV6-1	ASSESGGAAEAF
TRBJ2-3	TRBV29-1	SVERGGGTQY
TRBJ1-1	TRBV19	ASSIAHNTEAF
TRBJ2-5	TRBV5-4	ASSSGQEGETQY
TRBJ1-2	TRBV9	ASSVDQGASYT
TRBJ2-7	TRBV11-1	ASKPGGASFYEQY
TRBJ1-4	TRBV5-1	ASSPGQQGAYEKLF
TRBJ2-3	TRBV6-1	ATQDSSTDTQY
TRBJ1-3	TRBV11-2	ASSDRTVATGNTIY